These T cell receptor beta chains were read from a single sample in a study of T cell repertoires and HLA-DP antigens. No antigen has been identified for these receptors. The repertoire was sequenced with immunoSEQ multiplex PCR; TCRdb's copy has only in-frame clones and lacks some. Here the sample spans some 120,000 clones, around 93% being singletons. The sequencing input was CD4+ T cells from PBMCs. The receptors here all came from a woman aged 18-35 years in good health and CMV-seronegative. CDR3s include the opening cysteine and the closing phenylalanine or tryptophan. The order of the fields is V gene, CDR3 length, J gene, clone size, D gene, CDR3 protein, CDR3 DNA. The D gene is left open where the match is weak. Only some rows state a clone size, as once, few, many or a class for expanded clones.

V gene: TRBV14
CDR3 length: 16
J gene: TRBJ2-5
clone size: .
D gene: .
CDR3 protein: CASSPAIVTAQETQYF
CDR3 DNA: TGTGCCAGCAGCCCCGCCATCGTTACAGCTCAAGAGACCCAGTACTTC

V gene: TRBV4-3
CDR3 length: 16
J gene: TRBJ2-2
clone size: .
D gene: .
CDR3 protein: CASSQEDRTNTGELFF
CDR3 DNA: TGCGCCAGCAGCCAAGAAGACAGGACGAACACCGGGGAGCTGTTTTTT

V gene: TRBV6-5
CDR3 length: 15
J gene: TRBJ1-5
clone size: .
D gene: .
CDR3 protein: CASSYSPGGNQPQHF
CDR3 DNA: TGTGCCAGCAGTTACTCTCCCGGGGGCAATCAGCCCCAGCATTTT

V gene: TRBV15
CDR3 length: 13
J gene: TRBJ2-1
clone size: .
D gene: .
CDR3 protein: CATSRDKWDEQFF
CDR3 DNA: TGTGCCACCAGCAGAGATAAATGGGATGAGCAGTTCTTC

V gene: TRBV10-3
CDR3 length: 14
J gene: TRBJ1-1
clone size: .
D gene: .
CDR3 protein: CAISDRGEWTEAFF
CDR3 DNA: TGTGCCATCAGTGATCGGGGGGAATGGACTGAAGCTTTCTTT

V gene: TRBV12-5
CDR3 length: 12
J gene: TRBJ1-1
clone size: once
D gene: TRBD1
CDR3 protein: CASADLPGQTFF
CDR3 DNA: TGTGCTAGTGCCGACCTACCGGGACAGACTTTCTTT

V gene: TRBV18
CDR3 length: 15
J gene: TRBJ2-3
clone size: .
D gene: TRBD2
CDR3 protein: CASSPTSGITDTQYF
CDR3 DNA: TGTGCCAGCTCACCGACTAGCGGCATCACAGATACGCAGTATTTT

V gene: TRBV27
CDR3 length: 14
J gene: TRBJ2-2
clone size: .
D gene: .
CDR3 protein: CASRSHRDTGELFF
CDR3 DNA: TGTGCCAGCCGTTCCCACAGGGACACCGGGGAGCTGTTTTTT

V gene: TRBV18
CDR3 length: 14
J gene: TRBJ1-5
clone size: .
D gene: .
CDR3 protein: CASSPGTGNQPQHF
CDR3 DNA: TGTGCCAGCTCACCAGGGACGGGCAATCAGCCCCAGCATTTT

V gene: TRBV11-2
CDR3 length: 16
J gene: TRBJ1-1
clone size: .
D gene: .
CDR3 protein: CASSLARRWRATEAFF
CDR3 DNA: TGTGCCAGCAGCTTAGCCAGGCGGTGGAGGGCCACTGAAGCTTTCTTT

V gene: TRBV6-1
CDR3 length: 15
J gene: TRBJ2-3
clone size: once
D gene: .
CDR3 protein: CASSGQGGWTDTQYF
CDR3 DNA: TGTGCCAGCAGTGGGCAGGGGGGATGGACAGATACGCAGTATTTT

V gene: TRBV6-5
CDR3 length: 14
J gene: TRBJ1-1
clone size: .
D gene: .
CDR3 protein: CASSSHTGGTEAFF
CDR3 DNA: TGTGCCAGCAGTTCCCACACGGGGGGCACTGAAGCTTTCTTT

V gene: TRBV5-1
CDR3 length: 17
J gene: TRBJ1-3
clone size: once
D gene: .
CDR3 protein: CASSLMTGFNSGNTIYF
CDR3 DNA: TGCGCCAGCAGCTTGATGACAGGCTTCAACTCTGGAAACACCATATATTTT

V gene: TRBV7-3
CDR3 length: 13
J gene: TRBJ2-1
clone size: .
D gene: .
CDR3 protein: CASSLTVYNEQFF
CDR3 DNA: TGTGCCAGCAGCTTAACAGTTTACAATGAGCAGTTCTTC

V gene: TRBV28
CDR3 length: 14
J gene: TRBJ1-1
clone size: .
D gene: .
CDR3 protein: CASRPGQLNTEAFF
CDR3 DNA: TGTGCCAGCAGGCCTGGACAGCTGAACACTGAAGCTTTCTTT

V gene: TRBV28
CDR3 length: 12
J gene: TRBJ2-3
clone size: .
D gene: .
CDR3 protein: CASRGGTDTQYF
CDR3 DNA: TGTGCCAGCAGAGGCGGCACAGATACGCAGTATTTT

V gene: TRBV28
CDR3 length: 14
J gene: TRBJ2-3
clone size: .
D gene: TRBD1
CDR3 protein: CASSYRGPRDTQYF
CDR3 DNA: TGTGCCAGCAGTTACAGGGGGCCGAGAGATACGCAGTATTTT

V gene: TRBV7-3
CDR3 length: 16
J gene: TRBJ2-2
clone size: .
D gene: .
CDR3 protein: CASSLDRPGPTGELFF
CDR3 DNA: TGTGCCAGCAGCTTAGATCGTCCAGGGCCCACCGGGGAGCTGTTTTTT

V gene: TRBV9
CDR3 length: 14
J gene: TRBJ1-4
clone size: .
D gene: .
CDR3 protein: CASSVAQRNEKLFF
CDR3 DNA: TGTGCCAGCAGCGTAGCCCAGCGTAATGAAAAACTGTTTTTT

V gene: TRBV5-1
CDR3 length: 13
J gene: TRBJ2-5
clone size: .
D gene: .
CDR3 protein: CASSLGVLETQYF
CDR3 DNA: TGCGCCAGCAGCTTAGGGGTATTAGAGACCCAGTACTTC

V gene: TRBV30
CDR3 length: 15
J gene: TRBJ1-5
clone size: .
D gene: .
CDR3 protein: CAWSVRGAGNQPQHF
CDR3 DNA: TGTGCCTGGAGTGTACGAGGGGCCGGCAATCAGCCCCAGCATTTT

V gene: TRBV7-9
CDR3 length: 18
J gene: TRBJ2-6
clone size: .
D gene: .
CDR3 protein: CASSLRPRLNSGANVLTF
CDR3 DNA: TGTGCCAGCAGCTTAAGGCCGAGACTAAACTCTGGGGCCAACGTCCTGACTTTC

V gene: TRBV28
CDR3 length: 15
J gene: TRBJ2-5
clone size: .
D gene: TRBD1
CDR3 protein: CASSTRTGGQETQYF
CDR3 DNA: TGTGCCAGCAGTACTCGGACAGGGGGCCAAGAGACCCAGTACTTC

V gene: TRBV28
CDR3 length: 14
J gene: TRBJ1-2
clone size: .
D gene: .
CDR3 protein: CASSLPAGGYGYTF
CDR3 DNA: TGTGCCAGCAGTTTGCCGGCAGGCGGATATGGCTACACCTTC

V gene: TRBV7-3
CDR3 length: 18
J gene: TRBJ2-2
clone size: .
D gene: TRBD2
CDR3 protein: CASSPGPGRGRGNGELFF
CDR3 DNA: TGTGCCAGCAGCCCCGGGCCAGGGCGCGGGAGAGGGAACGGGGAGCTGTTTTTT

V gene: TRBV11-2
CDR3 length: 17
J gene: TRBJ1-1
clone size: .
D gene: .
CDR3 protein: CASSLIRQGRTNTEAFF
CDR3 DNA: TGTGCCAGCAGCTTAATACGGCAGGGCCGGACGAACACTGAAGCTTTCTTT

V gene: TRBV5-8
CDR3 length: 15
J gene: TRBJ2-3
clone size: .
D gene: .
CDR3 protein: CASIRKGRVSDTQYF
CDR3 DNA: TGTGCCAGCATCCGAAAGGGTAGGGTCTCAGATACGCAGTATTTT

V gene: TRBV29-1
CDR3 length: 14
J gene: TRBJ1-3
clone size: .
D gene: .
CDR3 protein: CSVELWNSGNTIYF
CDR3 DNA: TGCAGCGTTGAATTGTGGAACTCTGGAAACACCATATATTTT

V gene: TRBV28
CDR3 length: 13
J gene: TRBJ1-1
clone size: .
D gene: .
CDR3 protein: CASSSGGGTEAFF
CDR3 DNA: TGTGCCAGCAGTTCCGGGGGGGGCACTGAAGCTTTCTTT

V gene: TRBV7-2
CDR3 length: 15
J gene: TRBJ1-1
clone size: .
D gene: .
CDR3 protein: CASSYKVGGSTEAFF
CDR3 DNA: TGTGCCAGCAGCTATAAAGTAGGGGGGAGCACTGAAGCTTTCTTT

V gene: TRBV4-3
CDR3 length: 13
J gene: TRBJ1-1
clone size: once
D gene: .
CDR3 protein: CASSQEANLEAFF
CDR3 DNA: TGCGCCAGCAGCCAAGAGGCAAACCTTGAAGCTTTCTTT

V gene: TRBV5-1
CDR3 length: 14
J gene: TRBJ2-2
clone size: .
D gene: .
CDR3 protein: CASSLGTPPGELFF
CDR3 DNA: TGCGCCAGCAGCTTGGGGACACCGCCCGGGGAGCTGTTTTTT

V gene: TRBV7-9
CDR3 length: 17
J gene: TRBJ2-1
clone size: .
D gene: .
CDR3 protein: CASSPPFRLGVGGEQFF
CDR3 DNA: TGTGCCAGCAGCCCCCCCTTTAGGCTAGGGGTGGGTGGTGAGCAGTTCTTC

V gene: TRBV11-3
CDR3 length: 16
J gene: TRBJ2-3
clone size: .
D gene: TRBD2
CDR3 protein: CASSFQGAGASDTQYF
CDR3 DNA: TGTGCCAGCAGCTTCCAAGGAGCGGGAGCGAGTGATACGCAGTATTTT

V gene: TRBV29-1
CDR3 length: 14
J gene: TRBJ1-1
clone size: .
D gene: .
CDR3 protein: CSVEDLLAGGSAFF
CDR3 DNA: TGCAGCGTTGAAGACCTCCTGGCCGGTGGTTCGGCTTTCTTT

V gene: TRBV4-2
CDR3 length: 15
J gene: TRBJ1-1
clone size: .
D gene: .
CDR3 protein: CASSQDLDSADEAFF
CDR3 DNA: TGTGCCAGCAGCCAAGACCTAGACAGCGCGGATGAAGCTTTCTTT

V gene: TRBV6-4
CDR3 length: 15
J gene: TRBJ2-1
clone size: .
D gene: TRBD2
CDR3 protein: CASSARLAPGNEQFF
CDR3 DNA: TGTGCCAGCAGCGCAAGACTAGCGCCAGGCAATGAGCAGTTCTTC

V gene: TRBV7-3
CDR3 length: 18
J gene: TRBJ2-2
clone size: .
D gene: TRBD2
CDR3 protein: CASSQGTSGGGPPGELFF
CDR3 DNA: TGTGCCAGCAGCCAAGGGACTAGCGGGGGAGGTCCTCCCGGGGAGCTGTTTTTT

V gene: TRBV10-3
CDR3 length: 11
J gene: TRBJ2-1
clone size: .
D gene: .
CDR3 protein: CAISEYNEQFF
CDR3 DNA: TGTGCCATCAGTGAATACAATGAGCAGTTCTTC

V gene: TRBV18
CDR3 length: 16
J gene: TRBJ1-1
clone size: .
D gene: .
CDR3 protein: CASSTLQRGGNTEAFF
CDR3 DNA: TGTGCCAGCTCAACCTTACAGCGGGGCGGGAACACTGAAGCTTTCTTT

V gene: TRBV5-1
CDR3 length: 14
J gene: TRBJ1-1
clone size: .
D gene: .
CDR3 protein: CASSLGRDAAEAFF
CDR3 DNA: TGCGCCAGCAGCTTGGGACGGGATGCCGCTGAAGCTTTCTTT

V gene: TRBV4-3
CDR3 length: 15
J gene: TRBJ2-1
clone size: .
D gene: TRBD2
CDR3 protein: CASSQVLAGYNEQFF
CDR3 DNA: TGCGCCAGCAGCCAAGTTCTAGCGGGCTACAATGAGCAGTTCTTC

V gene: TRBV7-9
CDR3 length: 14
J gene: TRBJ1-2
clone size: .
D gene: .
CDR3 protein: CASSLRAHGGGYTF
CDR3 DNA: TGTGCCAGCAGCTTACGGGCCCACGGCGGGGGCTACACCTTC

V gene: TRBV10-1
CDR3 length: 14
J gene: TRBJ2-5
clone size: .
D gene: .
CDR3 protein: CASSDDGMTETQYF
CDR3 DNA: TGCGCCAGCAGTGACGACGGGATGACGGAGACCCAGTACTTC

V gene: TRBV5-1
CDR3 length: 15
J gene: TRBJ1-3
clone size: .
D gene: .
CDR3 protein: CASSSGGFSGNTIYF
CDR3 DNA: TGCGCCAGCAGCTCGGGGGGATTCTCTGGAAACACCATATATTTT

V gene: TRBV2
CDR3 length: 16
J gene: TRBJ1-5
clone size: .
D gene: .
CDR3 protein: CASSELGLGFNQPQHF
CDR3 DNA: TGTGCCAGCAGTGAATTAGGTTTAGGATTCAATCAGCCCCAGCATTTT

V gene: TRBV2
CDR3 length: 14
J gene: TRBJ1-4
clone size: once
D gene: .
CDR3 protein: CASRARVTNEKLFF
CDR3 DNA: TGTGCCAGCCGGGCGAGGGTAACTAATGAAAAACTGTTTTTT

V gene: TRBV5-6
CDR3 length: 13
J gene: TRBJ2-1
clone size: .
D gene: .
CDR3 protein: CASSSGVYNEQFF
CDR3 DNA: TGTGCCAGCAGCTCGGGGGTCTACAATGAGCAGTTCTTC

V gene: TRBV11-2
CDR3 length: 16
J gene: TRBJ2-3
clone size: .
D gene: .
CDR3 protein: CASSLEVTRGADTQYF
CDR3 DNA: TGTGCCAGCAGCTTAGAGGTTACTAGGGGGGCAGATACGCAGTATTTT

V gene: TRBV2
CDR3 length: 15
J gene: TRBJ2-2
clone size: .
D gene: TRBD1
CDR3 protein: CASSETGRATGELFF
CDR3 DNA: TGTGCCAGCAGTGAGACAGGGAGAGCCACCGGGGAGCTGTTTTTT

V gene: TRBV6-5
CDR3 length: 16
J gene: TRBJ2-5
clone size: .
D gene: .
CDR3 protein: CASSYSTQAYQETQYF
CDR3 DNA: TGTGCCAGCAGTTACTCGACTCAAGCTTATCAAGAGACCCAGTACTTC

V gene: TRBV5-1
CDR3 length: 15
J gene: TRBJ2-5
clone size: .
D gene: .
CDR3 protein: CASSITGLKGETQYF
CDR3 DNA: TGCGCCAGCAGCATAACGGGACTCAAGGGGGAGACCCAGTACTTC

V gene: TRBV5-1
CDR3 length: 16
J gene: TRBJ1-2
clone size: .
D gene: TRBD1
CDR3 protein: CASSRARDRGRGGYTF
CDR3 DNA: TGCGCCAGCAGCAGAGCCCGGGACAGGGGAAGGGGTGGCTACACCTTC

V gene: TRBV19
CDR3 length: 16
J gene: TRBJ1-2
clone size: .
D gene: TRBD1
CDR3 protein: CASSIWAGGASYGYTF
CDR3 DNA: TGTGCCAGTAGTATTTGGGCAGGGGGCGCGTCTTATGGCTACACCTTC

V gene: TRBV7-9
CDR3 length: 17
J gene: TRBJ2-5
clone size: .
D gene: TRBD2
CDR3 protein: CASSLGTSGRARETQYF
CDR3 DNA: TGTGCCAGCAGCTTAGGGACTAGCGGGAGGGCCCGTGAGACCCAGTACTTC